This T cell receptor beta chain comes out of a study of T-cell reconstitution after alpha-beta-depleted transplantation in children. Library preparation (for TCRbeta) was performed with unique molecular identifiers. TCRdb re-analysed the PCR reads in MiXCR, keeping a single row per CDR3 protein. The sample includes a few hundred thousand distinct CDR3 sequences, 10% to 13% seen only once; the top ten take around 2.5%. A remark on this clonotype: One junction end disagrees with the germline gene, perhaps due to a read error.

The receptor was isolated from a human donor who donated a stem cell graft to a child with acute lymphoblastic leukemia. The material was PBMCs from the stem cell graft donor, obtained from the stem cell graft.

This chain's CDR3 is CASSLDPGKSSNEPYF. The DNA of the CDR3 is TGTGCCAGCAGCTTAGATCCGGGGAAAAGCTCCAACGAGCCGTACTTC. The gene calls are TRBV7-6 and TRBJ2-7, with D perhaps TRBD2 (5 bases). Germline CDR1 and CDR2: SGHVS and FNYEAQ. The CDR3 runs 16 residues.